Each of the 2 T cell receptor beta chains below was sequenced from the same sample in a study of cytomegalovirus exposure and HLA in healthy donors. Researchers ran the PCR with 60 Vbeta and 13 Jbeta primers. Some clones are missing from TCRdb's copy, which holds only in-frame ones; the method was immunoSEQ multiplex PCR. The sample shows approximately 120,000 clones, roughly 71% of them seen only once. The sequenced sample was PBMCs. The receptors were sampled from a woman aged 45-65 years in good health and CMV-seropositive.

This rearrangement joins TRBV7-2 to TRBJ1-4; TRBD1 aligns across 8 bases. The V segment lost 5 bases and the J segment 5 bases; nucleotides outside the gene matches: 7. Germline V lookup: CDR1 SGHTA, CDR2 FQGNSA. The CDR3 loop spans 15 amino acids. The CDR3 nucleotides are TGTGCCAGCAGCCTTGGACAGGGAAAGAATGAAAAACTGTTTTTT. Translating gives CASSLGQGKNEKLFF.

The chain employs TRBV11-3 and TRBJ2-1; D uncertain. The CDR3 length is 11 residues. Per germline, CDR1 SGHNT and CDR2 YENEEA. V lost 5 bases and J 10 bases, leaving 9 bases between the germline ends. CDR3 amino acids: CASSRDGEQFF. The CDR3 nucleotides read TGTGCCAGCAGCCGTGACGGGGAGCAGTTCTTC. The variable domain in full, with the rest retrieved from reference TRBV11-3 and TRBJ2-1, is EAGVVQSPRYKIIEKKQPVAFWCNPISGHNTLYWYLQNLGQGPELLIRYENEEAVDDSQLPKDRFSAERLKGVDSTLKIQPAELGDSAVYLCASSRDGEQFFGPGTRLTVL.